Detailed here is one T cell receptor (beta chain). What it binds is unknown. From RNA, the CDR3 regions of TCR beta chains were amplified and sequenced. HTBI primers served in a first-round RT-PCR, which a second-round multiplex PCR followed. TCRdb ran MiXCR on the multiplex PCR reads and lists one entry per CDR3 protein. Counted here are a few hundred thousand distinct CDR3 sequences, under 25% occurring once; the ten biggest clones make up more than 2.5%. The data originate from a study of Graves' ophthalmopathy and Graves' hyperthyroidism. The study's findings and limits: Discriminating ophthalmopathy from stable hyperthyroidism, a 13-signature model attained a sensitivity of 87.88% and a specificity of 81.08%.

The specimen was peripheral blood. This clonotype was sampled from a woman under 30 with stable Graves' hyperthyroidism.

The CDR3 protein is CASSDPPSGGGYEQYF. The DNA of the CDR3 is TGTGCCAGCAGTGACCCGCCTAGCGGGGGGGGTTACGAGCAGTACTTC. The chain is built from TRBV6-4 and TRBJ2-7; TRBD2 matches at 12 bases. Germline V gene data show CDR1 as MRHNA and CDR2 as SNTAGT. The CDR3 is made up of 16 amino acids. V shed 2 bases, J shed 4 bases, and the junction held 6 bases outside the gene matches.